Following are 14 T cell receptor beta chains from one sample sequenced in a study of shared clonotypes between healthy human individuals. It was CD45RO-negative cells, positively selected for CCR7, that made up naive CD8 cells, with terminally differentiated effector memory CD45RA+ cells excluded. Assay used: immunoSEQ multiplex PCR; TCRdb lists only in-frame clones, some missing. Found here are around 2.1 million clones, roughly 91% of them singletons; the top ten hold 1.7%. Input material: naive CD8+ T cells from PBMCs. The receptors derive from a man younger than 35 in good health. Some clones in this sample may be carry-over from other donors' samples.

V usage is TRBV5-5 and J usage is TRBJ1-2; tentative D call: TRBD1 (6 bases). Germline CDR1 SGHKS, CDR2 YYEKEE (reference sequence). V was pared by 1 base and J by 10 bases, with 14 bases between. There are 13 residues in the CDR3. DNA for the CDR3: TGTGCCAGCAGCTTGTACAGGGTTGGCGTCTACACCTTC. This gives the protein CASSLYRVGVYTF.

V usage is TRBV2 and J usage is TRBJ2-7; 7 nucleotides match TRBD1. CDR1 and CDR2 (germline): SNHLY, FYNNEI. CDR3 length: 15 residues. V dropped 5 bases and J dropped 3; count of bases not matched to a gene: 10. The CDR3 DNA follows: TGTGCCAGCAGTATCCCCGGGACAGAAGTCTACGAGCAGTACTTC. Its protein product is CASSIPGTEVYEQYF.

The chain is built from TRBV27 and TRBJ2-1, with D unclear. Germline values: CDR1 MNHEY, CDR2 SMNVEV (reference sequence). V gave up 2 bases and J gave up 2 bases, with 13 bases separating them. CDR3 size: 16 residues. CDR3 sequence (DNA): TGTGCCAGCAGTTTAAAGTCGGGCAGTCCCTACAATGAGCAGTTCTTC. Translating gives CASSLKSGSPYNEQFF.

Here the CDR3 reads CASRPRVAYYGYTF. CDR3 bases: TGTGCCAGCAGACCGAGGGTAGCATACTATGGCTACACCTTC. V usage is TRBV28 and J usage is TRBJ1-2; D is uncertain. CDR3 length: 14 residues. V was pared by 6 bases and J by 3 bases, with 14 bases between. Germline-derived CDR1 and CDR2 are MDHEN and SYDVKM.

The V and J genes are TRBV30 and TRBJ2-2, with D hard to call. Germline loops: CDR1 GTSNPN, CDR2 SVGIG (reference sequence). The CDR3 is 15 amino acids. The CDR3 coding sequence is TGTGCTCAGGAGATCCTGACCAGAGCCACCGGGGAGCTGTTTTTT. This codes for CAQEILTRATGELFF.

The chain joins TRBV5-6 to TRBJ2-7; 7 nucleotides match TRBD1. This CDR3 contains 13 residues. V trimming: 3 bases; J trimming: 6 bases; junction bases outside the gene matches: 6. The germline CDR1 and CDR2 sequences are SGHDT and YYEEEE. DNA of the CDR3: TGTGCCAGCAGCTCCGACAGGGATCGCGAGCAGTACTTC. It encodes CASSSDRDREQYF.

The chain links TRBV9 to TRBJ1-2, with D perhaps matching TRBD1 (5 bases). This CDR3 has 20 amino acids. V was cut by 3 bases and J by 1 base, with 28 bases left in between. Germline V lookup: CDR1 SGDLS, CDR2 YYNGEE. CDR3 bases: TGTGCCAGCAGCGCCGCCTTTGACCCGGGACGGAAGCCAATTAACTATGGCTACACCTTC. This codes for CASSAAFDPGRKPINYGYTF.

DNA for the CDR3: TGTGCCAGCAGCTTAGATTCGTTGCGGGGGGCTACGTCCGAGCAGTACTTC. Its translation is CASSLDSLRGATSEQYF. V is TRBV7-2 and J is TRBJ2-7, with 8 bases aligning to TRBD2. The CDR3 has 17 residues. With V trimmed by 1 base and J by 6 bases, 14 bases remained unmatched. Germline V gene sequence: CDR1 SGHTA, CDR2 FQGNSA.

The V gene is TRBV28, the J gene TRBJ2-7; 12 positions agree with TRBD2. The trim removed 4 bases at V and 4 bases at J, leaving 2 bases unmatched. This CDR3 contains 14 residues. Germline V lookup: CDR1 MDHEN, CDR2 SYDVKM. The CDR3 protein is CASSWTSGIYEQYF. The DNA for the CDR3 is TGTGCCAGCAGTTGGACTAGCGGGATATACGAGCAGTACTTC.

The CDR3 is CASSQEIGTVFSNQPQHF. CDR3 nucleotides: TGCGCCAGCAGCCAAGAGATTGGGACAGTATTTAGCAATCAGCCCCAGCATTTT. The chain is built from TRBV4-1 and TRBJ1-5; the match to TRBD1 covers 7 bases. V shed 0 bases, J shed 0 bases, and the junction held 8 bases outside the gene matches. CDR1 is MGHRA, CDR2 YSYEKL, per germline. The CDR3 is 18 amino acids.

The chain carries TRBV5-6 and TRBJ2-7; 12 nucleotides line up with TRBD2. Germline-derived CDR1 and CDR2 are SGHDT and YYEEEE. The CDR3 has 15 amino acids. With V trimmed by 4 bases and J by 1 base, 3 bases remained unmatched. Here the CDR3 reads CASSAGTSGSYEQYF. The CDR3 DNA sequence: TGTGCCAGCAGCGCAGGGACTAGCGGGTCCTACGAGCAGTACTTC. The complete variable domain, with remaining parts taken from reference TRBV5-6 and TRBJ2-7, reads DAGVTQSPTHLIKTRGQQVTLRCSPKSGHDTVSWYQQALGQGPQFIFQYYEEEERQRGNFPDRFSGHQFPNYSSELNVNALLLGDSALYLCASSAGTSGSYEQYFGPGTRLTVT.

This chain connects TRBV5-1 to TRBJ1-2; 9 nucleotides line up with TRBD1. The CDR3 has 16 residues. V lost 4 bases, J lost 7 bases, and 14 bases stayed unmatched. Per germline, CDR1 SGHRS and CDR2 YFSETQ. In DNA, the CDR3 is TGCGCCAGCAGCACCTGGCCCGGGACAGGGTCTGGTGGCTACACCTTC. Protein sequence: CASSTWPGTGSGGYTF.

This clone turned up a few times. This chain links TRBV2 with TRBJ2-7, with D perhaps TRBD1 or TRBD2 (5 bases each). Trimming removed 4 bases from V and 1 base from J, with 17 bases in between. This CDR3 has 16 amino acids. CDR1 SNHLY and CDR2 FYNNEI come from the germline V gene. This CDR3 reads CASSGNRDGTSYEQYF. The CDR3 region has the DNA TGTGCCAGCAGTGGGAACCGGGACGGGACGTCCTACGAGCAGTACTTC.

The rearrangement joins TRBV29-1 to TRBJ2-7; TRBD2 aligns across 8 bases. V was clipped by 6 bases and J by 0 bases; unmatched bases: 10. Germline V gene data show CDR1 as SQVTM and CDR2 as ANQGSEA. The CDR3 length is 15 residues. CDR3 in DNA: TGCAGCGTGTTAACCCCGGGACTAGTCTCCTACGAGCAGTACTTC. Translation: CSVLTPGLVSYEQYF.